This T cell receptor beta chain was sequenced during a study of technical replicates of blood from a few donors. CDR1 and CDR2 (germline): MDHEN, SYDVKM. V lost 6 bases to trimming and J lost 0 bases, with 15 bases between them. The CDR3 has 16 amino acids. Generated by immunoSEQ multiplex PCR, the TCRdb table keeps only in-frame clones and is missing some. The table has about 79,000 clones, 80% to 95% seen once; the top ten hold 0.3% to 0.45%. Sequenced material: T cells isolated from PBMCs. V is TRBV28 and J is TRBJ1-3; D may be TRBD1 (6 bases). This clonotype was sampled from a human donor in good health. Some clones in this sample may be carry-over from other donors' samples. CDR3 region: CASSEGGIYSGNTIYF. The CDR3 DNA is TGTGCCAGCAGCGAGGGGGGGATTTACTCTGGAAACACCATATATTTT. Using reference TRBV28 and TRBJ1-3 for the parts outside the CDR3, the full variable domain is DVKVTQSSRYLVKRTGEKVFLECVQDMDHENMFWYRQDPGLGLRLIYFSYDVKMKEKGDIPEGYSVSREKKERFSLILESASTNQTSMYLCASSEGGIYSGNTIYFGEGSWLTVV.